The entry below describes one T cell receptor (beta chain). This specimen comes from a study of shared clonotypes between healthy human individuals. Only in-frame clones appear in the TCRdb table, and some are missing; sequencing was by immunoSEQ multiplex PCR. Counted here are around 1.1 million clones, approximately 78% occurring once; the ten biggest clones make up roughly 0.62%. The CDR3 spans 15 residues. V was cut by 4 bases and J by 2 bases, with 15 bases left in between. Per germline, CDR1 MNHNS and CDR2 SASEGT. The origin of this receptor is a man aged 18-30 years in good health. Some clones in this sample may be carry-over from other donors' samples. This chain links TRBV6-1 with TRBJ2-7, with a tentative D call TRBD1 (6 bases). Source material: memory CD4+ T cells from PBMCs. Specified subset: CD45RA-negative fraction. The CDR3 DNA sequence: TGTGCCAGCAGTGGAAGTGGAACAGGGACCTACGAGCAGTACTTC. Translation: CASSGSGTGTYEQYF.